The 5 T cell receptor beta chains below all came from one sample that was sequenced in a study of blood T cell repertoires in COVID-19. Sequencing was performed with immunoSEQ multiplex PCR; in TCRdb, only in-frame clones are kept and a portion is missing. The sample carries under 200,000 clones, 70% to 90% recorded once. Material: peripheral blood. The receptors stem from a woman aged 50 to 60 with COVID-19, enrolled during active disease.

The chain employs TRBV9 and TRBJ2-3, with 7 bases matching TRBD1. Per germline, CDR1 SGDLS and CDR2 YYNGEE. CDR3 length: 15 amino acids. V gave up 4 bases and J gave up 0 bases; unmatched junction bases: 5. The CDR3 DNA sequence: TGTGCCAGCAGCTTAACAGGGGAAAGCACAGATACGCAGTATTTT. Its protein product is CASSLTGESTDTQYF.

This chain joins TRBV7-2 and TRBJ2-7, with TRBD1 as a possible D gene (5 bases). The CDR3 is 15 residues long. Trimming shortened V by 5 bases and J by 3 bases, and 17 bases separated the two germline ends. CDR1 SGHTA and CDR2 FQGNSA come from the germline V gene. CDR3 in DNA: TGTGCCAGCAGCCCCCCCTGGGGCAGGAGCTACGAGCAGTACTTC. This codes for CASSPPWGRSYEQYF. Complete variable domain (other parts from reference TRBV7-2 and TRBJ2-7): GAGVSQSPSNKVTEKGKDVELRCDPISGHTALYWYRQSLGQGLEFLIYFQGNSAPDKSGLPSDRFSAERTGGSVSTLTIQRTQQEDSAVYLCASSPPWGRSYEQYFGPGTRLTVT.

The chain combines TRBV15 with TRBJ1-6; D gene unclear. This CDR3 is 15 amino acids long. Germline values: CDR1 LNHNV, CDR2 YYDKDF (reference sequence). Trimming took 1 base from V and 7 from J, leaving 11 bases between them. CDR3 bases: TGTGCCACCAGCAGAGGCACGGGGAAAAATTCACCCCTCCACTTT. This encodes CATSRGTGKNSPLHF.

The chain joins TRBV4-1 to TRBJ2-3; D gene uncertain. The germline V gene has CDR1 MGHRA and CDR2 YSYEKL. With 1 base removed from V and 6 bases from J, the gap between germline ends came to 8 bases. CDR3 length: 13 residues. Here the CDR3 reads CASSQGLRDTQYF. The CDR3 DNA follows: TGCGCCAGCAGCCAAGGCTTGAGGGATACGCAGTATTTT.

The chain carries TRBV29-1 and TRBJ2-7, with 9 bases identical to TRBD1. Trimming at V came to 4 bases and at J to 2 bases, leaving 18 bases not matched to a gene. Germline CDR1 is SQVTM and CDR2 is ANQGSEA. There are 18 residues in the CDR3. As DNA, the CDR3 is TGCAGCGTTGGCTCTTCTGCGCCCGGACAGGGGATAGCCTACGAGCAGTACTTC. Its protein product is CSVGSSAPGQGIAYEQYF.